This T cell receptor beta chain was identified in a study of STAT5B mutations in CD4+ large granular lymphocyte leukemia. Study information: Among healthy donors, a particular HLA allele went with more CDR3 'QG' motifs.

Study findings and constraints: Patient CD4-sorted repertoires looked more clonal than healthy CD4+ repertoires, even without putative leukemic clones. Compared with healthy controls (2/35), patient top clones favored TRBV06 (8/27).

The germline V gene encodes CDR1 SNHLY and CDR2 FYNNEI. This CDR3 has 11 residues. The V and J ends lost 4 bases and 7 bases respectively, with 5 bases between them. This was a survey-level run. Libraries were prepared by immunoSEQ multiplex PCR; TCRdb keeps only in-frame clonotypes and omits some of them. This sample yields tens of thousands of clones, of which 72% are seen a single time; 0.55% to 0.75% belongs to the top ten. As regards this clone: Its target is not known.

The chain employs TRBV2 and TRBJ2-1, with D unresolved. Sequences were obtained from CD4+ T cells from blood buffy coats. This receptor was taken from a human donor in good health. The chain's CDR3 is CASSVKNEQFF. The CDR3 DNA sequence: TGTGCCAGCAGTGTCAAGAATGAGCAGTTCTTC.